These T cell receptor beta chains were read from a single sample in a study of cytomegalovirus exposure and HLA in healthy donors. Some clones are missing from TCRdb's copy, which holds only in-frame ones; the method was immunoSEQ multiplex PCR. Here the sample spans 130,000 to 150,000 clones, about 78% being singletons. The specimen sequenced was PBMCs. Source of these receptors: a man aged 35 to 55 in good health and CMV-seropositive. The CDR3 runs from the conserved cysteine through the conserved F or W. D genes are given only for firm matches. Clone size appears in some rows only: once, few, many, or a class for an expanded clone.

V gene	clone size	J gene	D gene	CDR3 protein	CDR3 DNA
TRBV6-6	once	TRBJ1-1	TRBD1	CASSDGTGHTEAFF	TGTGCCAGCAGTGACGGGACAGGACACACTGAAGCTTTCTTT
TRBV6-5	-	TRBJ2-7	-	CASSYSGVEQYF	TGTGCCAGCAGTTACTCCGGTGTCGAGCAGTACTTC
TRBV6-5	once	TRBJ2-2	-	CASSYTQGPGELFF	TGTGCCAGCAGTTACACCCAGGGTCCCGGGGAGCTGTTTTTT
TRBV29-1	-	TRBJ2-1	TRBD2	CSGREGSYNEQFF	TGCAGCGGACGGGAGGGATCCTACAATGAGCAGTTCTTC
TRBV4-3	-	TRBJ1-4	TRBD1	CASSQYPGTANEKLFF	TGCGCCAGCAGCCAATACCCCGGGACAGCTAATGAAAAACTGTTTTTT
TRBV7-8	once	TRBJ1-2	-	CASSLGHRDYGYTF	TGTGCCAGCAGCTTAGGACACAGGGACTATGGCTACACCTTC
TRBV6-6	-	TRBJ2-5	-	CASSYREETQYF	TGTGCCAGCAGTTACCGAGAAGAGACCCAGTACTTC
TRBV19	few	TRBJ1-1	TRBD1	CASSQTGAMNTEAFF	TGTGCCAGTAGCCAGACAGGGGCCATGAACACTGAAGCTTTCTTT
TRBV28	-	TRBJ2-7	TRBD2	CASKLAGVSYEQYF	TGTGCCAGCAAACTAGCGGGAGTCTCCTACGAGCAGTACTTC
TRBV2	-	TRBJ1-1	-	CASSHRDQGTEAFF	TGTGCCAGCAGTCACAGGGATCAGGGCACTGAAGCTTTCTTT
TRBV5-1	-	TRBJ1-1	TRBD1	CASSLGGQFWNTEAFF	TGCGCCAGCAGCTTGGGGGGACAGTTCTGGAACACTGAAGCTTTCTTT
TRBV7-8	-	TRBJ2-7	TRBD1	CASSLTGTAYEQYF	TGTGCCAGCAGCTTAACCGGGACAGCCTACGAGCAGTACTTC
TRBV11-2	-	TRBJ2-3	TRBD2	CASSLRVSGGPTDTQYF	TGTGCCAGCAGCTTAAGGGTTAGCGGGGGGCCCACAGATACGCAGTATTTT
TRBV10-3	-	TRBJ2-7	-	CAISELGDSYEQYF	TGTGCCATCAGTGAGCTCGGGGACTCCTACGAGCAGTACTTC
TRBV10-3	-	TRBJ2-3	-	CAIRDRGLTDTQYF	TGTGCCATCAGGGACAGAGGCCTCACAGATACGCAGTATTTT
TRBV12-5	-	TRBJ1-1	-	CASALDAVRAEAFF	TGTGCTAGTGCCCTTGACGCCGTGAGGGCTGAAGCTTTCTTT
TRBV4-3	few	TRBJ1-1	TRBD1	CASSQDLETGWTEAFF	TGCGCCAGCAGCCAAGATTTGGAGACAGGGTGGACTGAAGCTTTCTTT
TRBV30	-	TRBJ1-2	-	CAWSPGTGGYTF	TGTGCCTGGAGTCCAGGAACGGGAGGCTACACCTTC
TRBV14	-	TRBJ1-1	TRBD1	CASSIITGGTEAFF	TGTGCCAGCAGCATTATAACAGGGGGTACTGAAGCTTTCTTT
TRBV4-1	once	TRBJ2-7	-	CASSQAPAYEQYF	TGCGCCAGCAGCCAAGCCCCGGCCTACGAGCAGTACTTC
TRBV5-1	-	TRBJ2-5	TRBD1	CASSLGQGPQETQYF	TGCGCCAGCAGCTTGGGACAGGGTCCCCAAGAGACCCAGTACTTC
TRBV27	-	TRBJ2-2	-	CATQTGAGELFF	TGTGCCACCCAGACAGGCGCCGGGGAGCTGTTTTTT
TRBV4-2	-	TRBJ2-1	TRBD2	CASSQSGTYNEQFF	TGTGCCAGCAGCCAAAGCGGGACCTACAATGAGCAGTTCTTC
TRBV7-2	-	TRBJ1-2	-	CASSLKTGLATYGYTF	TGTGCCAGCAGCTTAAAAACCGGACTGGCGACCTATGGCTACACCTTC
TRBV7-6	-	TRBJ2-7	-	CASSLGGGSYEQYF	TGTGCCAGCAGCTTAGGGGGCGGCTCCTACGAGCAGTACTTC
TRBV18	-	TRBJ2-7	-	CASSPPTAPRHEQYF	TGTGCCAGCTCACCACCGACAGCTCCTCGGCACGAGCAGTACTTC
TRBV9	-	TRBJ2-7	-	CASSVEGSGYYEQYF	TGTGCCAGCAGCGTAGAAGGGAGCGGGTACTACGAGCAGTACTTC
TRBV15	-	TRBJ2-1	TRBD1	CATSREGQGLIEQFF	TGTGCCACCAGCAGAGAAGGACAGGGGTTGATTGAGCAGTTCTTC
TRBV18	-	TRBJ2-2	TRBD1	CASSLGQGADTGELFF	TGTGCCAGCTCACTGGGACAGGGGGCGGACACCGGGGAGCTGTTTTTT
TRBV18	few	TRBJ1-1	TRBD1	CASSPSGQGKRTEAFF	TGTGCCAGCTCACCCAGTGGACAGGGAAAACGTACTGAAGCTTTCTTT
TRBV7-2	-	TRBJ2-7	-	CASSRPDYEQYF	TGTGCCAGCAGCCGTCCAGATTACGAGCAGTACTTC
TRBV5-1	-	TRBJ1-2	TRBD1	CASSLSGEKGAGGYTF	TGCGCCAGCAGCTTGTCGGGGGAAAAGGGGGCTGGTGGCTACACCTTC
TRBV13	once	TRBJ2-3	TRBD2	CASSFGLAGVRGDTQYF	TGTGCCAGCAGCTTTGGACTAGCGGGGGTCCGAGGGGATACGCAGTATTTT
TRBV25-1	once	TRBJ1-6	TRBD1	CASSDRGQGISPLHF	TGTGCCAGCAGCGACCGCGGACAGGGGATTTCACCCCTCCACTTT
TRBV18	few	TRBJ1-2	-	CASSPQLAGKEDGYTF	TGTGCCAGCTCACCACAACTAGCAGGGAAAGAGGATGGCTACACCTTC
TRBV5-8	-	TRBJ2-7	-	CASSLGQRVEQYF	TGTGCCAGCAGCTTGGGACAGCGCGTCGAGCAGTACTTC
TRBV27	once	TRBJ1-1	-	CASSLSSTGSWDTEAFF	TGTGCCAGCAGTTTATCGTCCACAGGGTCGTGGGACACTGAAGCTTTCTTT
TRBV18	-	TRBJ1-1	-	CASSRTRAGGGETEAFF	TGTGCCAGCTCACGAACCAGGGCAGGCGGTGGTGAGACTGAAGCTTTCTTT
TRBV7-8	-	TRBJ2-2	TRBD2	CASSSLKGLAGNTGELFF	TGTGCCAGCAGCTCGTTAAAGGGACTAGCGGGTAACACCGGGGAGCTGTTTTTT
TRBV6-5	-	TRBJ1-5	-	CASSYLSGLGNQPQHF	TGTGCCAGCAGTTACCTTTCGGGATTAGGCAATCAGCCCCAGCATTTT